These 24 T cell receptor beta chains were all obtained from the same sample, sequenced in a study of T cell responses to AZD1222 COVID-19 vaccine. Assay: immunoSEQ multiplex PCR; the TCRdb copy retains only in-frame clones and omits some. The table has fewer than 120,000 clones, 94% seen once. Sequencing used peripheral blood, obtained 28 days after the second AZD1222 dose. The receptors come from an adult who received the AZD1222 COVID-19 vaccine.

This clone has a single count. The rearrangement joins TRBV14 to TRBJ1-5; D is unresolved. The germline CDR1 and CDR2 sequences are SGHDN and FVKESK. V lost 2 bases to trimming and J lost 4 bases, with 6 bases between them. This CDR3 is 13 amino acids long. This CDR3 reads CASSQSRNQPQHF. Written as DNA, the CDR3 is TGTGCCAGCAGCCAATCGCGGAATCAGCCCCAGCATTTT.

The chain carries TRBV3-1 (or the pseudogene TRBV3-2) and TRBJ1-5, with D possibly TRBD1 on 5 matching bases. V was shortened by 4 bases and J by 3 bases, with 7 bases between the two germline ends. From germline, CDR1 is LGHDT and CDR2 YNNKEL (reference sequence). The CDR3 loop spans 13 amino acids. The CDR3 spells CASSRQSNQPQHF. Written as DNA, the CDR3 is TGTGCCAGCAGCCGACAGTCCAATCAGCCCCAGCATTTT.

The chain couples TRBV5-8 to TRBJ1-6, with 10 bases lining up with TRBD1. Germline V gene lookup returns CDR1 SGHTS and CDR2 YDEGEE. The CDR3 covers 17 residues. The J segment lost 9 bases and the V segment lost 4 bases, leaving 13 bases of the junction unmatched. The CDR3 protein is CASSVTGGTLLTSPLHF. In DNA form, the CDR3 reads TGTGCCAGCAGCGTGACAGGGGGCACTTTGCTTACTTCACCCCTCCACTTT.

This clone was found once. The CDR3 loop is CASNSRVTDTQYF. The CDR3 bases are TGTGCCAGCAACTCGCGGGTCACAGATACGCAGTATTTT. The chain joins TRBV6-5 to TRBJ2-3; tentative D call: TRBD2 (5 bases). The V gene's germline CDR1 is MNHEY and CDR2 SVGAGI. The CDR3 length is 13 residues. Trimming removed 7 bases at V and 2 bases at J, with 10 bases between.

The CDR3 loop reads CSVARDHSEAFF. The CDR3 DNA reads TGCAGCGTTGCCAGGGATCATAGTGAAGCTTTCTTT. The chain joins TRBV29-1 to TRBJ1-1, with a tentative D call TRBD1 (5 bases). The CDR3 is 12 residues long. Trimming left V 4 bases short and J 7 bases short, with 13 bases between. CDR1 and CDR2 (germline): SQVTM, ANQGSEA. Full variable domain (outside the CDR3, taken from reference TRBV29-1 and TRBJ1-1): SAVISQKPSRDICQRGTSLTIQCQVDSQVTMMFWYRQQPGQSLTLIATANQGSEATYESGFVIDKFPISRPNLTFSTLTVSNMSPEDSSIYLCSVARDHSEAFFGQGTRLTVV.

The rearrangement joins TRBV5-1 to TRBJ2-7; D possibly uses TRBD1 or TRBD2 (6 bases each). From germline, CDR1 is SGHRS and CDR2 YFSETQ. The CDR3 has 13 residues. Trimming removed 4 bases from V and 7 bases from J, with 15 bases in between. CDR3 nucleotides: TGCGCCAGCAGCCTGAACAGGGCGGGGGAGCAGTACTTC. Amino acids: CASSLNRAGEQYF.

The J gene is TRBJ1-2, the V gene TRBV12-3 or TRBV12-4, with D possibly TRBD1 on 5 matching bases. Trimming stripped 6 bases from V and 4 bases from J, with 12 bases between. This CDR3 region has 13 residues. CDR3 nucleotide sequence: TGTGCCAGCAGCCCGGGACGGGGCTATGGCTACACCTTC. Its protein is CASSPGRGYGYTF.

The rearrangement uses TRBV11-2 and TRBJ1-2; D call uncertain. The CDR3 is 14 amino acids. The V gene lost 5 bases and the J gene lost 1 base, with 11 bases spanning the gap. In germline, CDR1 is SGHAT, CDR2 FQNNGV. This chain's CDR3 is CASSPTQSNYGYTF. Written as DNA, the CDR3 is TGTGCCAGCAGCCCAACCCAGAGTAACTATGGCTACACCTTC.

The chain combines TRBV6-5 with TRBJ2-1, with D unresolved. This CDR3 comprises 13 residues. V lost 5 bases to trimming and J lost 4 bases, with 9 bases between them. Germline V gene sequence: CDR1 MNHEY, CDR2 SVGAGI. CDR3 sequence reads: CASSNQEYNEQFF. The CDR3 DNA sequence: TGTGCCAGCAGTAATCAGGAGTACAATGAGCAGTTCTTC.

CDR3 DNA sequence: TGTGCCAGCAGCTTTCAGATGAACACTGAAGCTTTCTTT. This codes for CASSFQMNTEAFF. The chain is built from TRBV7-9 and TRBJ1-1; D call uncertain. The V gene's germline CDR1 is SEHNR and CDR2 FQNEAQ (reference sequence). Trimming removed 3 bases from V and 0 bases from J, with 5 bases in between. The CDR3 is made up of 13 amino acids.

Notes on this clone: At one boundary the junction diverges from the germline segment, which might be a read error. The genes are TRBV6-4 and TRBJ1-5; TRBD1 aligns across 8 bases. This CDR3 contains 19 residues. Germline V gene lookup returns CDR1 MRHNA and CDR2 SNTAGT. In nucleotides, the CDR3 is TGTGCCAGCATTGACCCTCGGACAGGGACAATTCGCGGCGGTCAGCCCCAGCATTTT. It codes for CASIDPRTGTIRGGQPQHF.

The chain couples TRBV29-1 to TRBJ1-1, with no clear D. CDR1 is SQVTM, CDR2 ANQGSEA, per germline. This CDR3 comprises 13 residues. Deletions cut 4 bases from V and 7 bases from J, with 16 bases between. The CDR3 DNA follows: TGCAGCGTTGTGCGACGAGGGTGGAGTGAAGCTTTCTTT. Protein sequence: CSVVRRGWSEAFF.

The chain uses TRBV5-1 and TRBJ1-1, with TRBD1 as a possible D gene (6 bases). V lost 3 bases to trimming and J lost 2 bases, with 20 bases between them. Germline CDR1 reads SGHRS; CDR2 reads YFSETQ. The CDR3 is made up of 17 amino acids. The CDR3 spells CASSSRLRQAENTEAFF. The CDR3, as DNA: TGCGCCAGCAGCTCACGCCTGCGACAGGCGGAAAACACTGAAGCTTTCTTT.

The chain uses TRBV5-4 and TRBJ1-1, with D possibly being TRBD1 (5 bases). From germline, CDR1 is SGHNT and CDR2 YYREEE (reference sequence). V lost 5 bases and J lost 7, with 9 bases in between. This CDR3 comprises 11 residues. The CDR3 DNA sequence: TGTGCCAGCAGTTCGGGGCTTGAAGCTTTCTTT. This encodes CASSSGLEAFF.

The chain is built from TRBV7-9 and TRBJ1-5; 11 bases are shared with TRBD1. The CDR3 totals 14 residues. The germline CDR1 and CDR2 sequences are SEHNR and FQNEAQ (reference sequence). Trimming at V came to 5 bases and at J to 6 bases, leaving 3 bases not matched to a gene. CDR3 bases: TGTGCCAGCAGCAGGGACAGGGGGGGTCAGCCCCAGCATTTT. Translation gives CASSRDRGGQPQHF.

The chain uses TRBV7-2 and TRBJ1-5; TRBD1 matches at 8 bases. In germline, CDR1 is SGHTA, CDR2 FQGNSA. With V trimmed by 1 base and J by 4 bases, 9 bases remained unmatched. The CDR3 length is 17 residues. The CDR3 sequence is CASSLGQGKIYNQPQHF. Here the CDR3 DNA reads TGTGCCAGCAGCTTAGGACAGGGGAAGATATATAATCAGCCCCAGCATTTT.

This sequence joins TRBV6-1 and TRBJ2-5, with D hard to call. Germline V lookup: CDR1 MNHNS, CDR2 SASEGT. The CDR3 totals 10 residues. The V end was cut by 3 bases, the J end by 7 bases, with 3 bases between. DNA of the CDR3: TGTGCCAGCAGTGATGGGACCCAGTACTTC. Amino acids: CASSDGTQYF.

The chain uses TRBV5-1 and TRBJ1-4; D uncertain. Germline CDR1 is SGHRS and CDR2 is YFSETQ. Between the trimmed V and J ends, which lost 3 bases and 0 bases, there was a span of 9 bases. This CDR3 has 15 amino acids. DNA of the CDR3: TGCGCCAGCAGCTCTCAAATGTCAACTAATGAAAAACTGTTTTTT. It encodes CASSSQMSTNEKLFF. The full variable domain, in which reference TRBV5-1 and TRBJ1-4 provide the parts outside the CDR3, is KAGVTQTPRYLIKTRGQQVTLSCSPISGHRSVSWYQQTPGQGLQFLFEYFSETQRNKGNFPGRFSGRQFSNSRSEMNVSTLELGDSALYLCASSSQMSTNEKLFFGSGTQLSVL.

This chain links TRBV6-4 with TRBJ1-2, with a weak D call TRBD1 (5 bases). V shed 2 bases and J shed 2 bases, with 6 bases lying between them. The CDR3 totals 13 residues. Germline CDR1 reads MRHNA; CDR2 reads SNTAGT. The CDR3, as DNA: TGTGCCAGCAGTGACGAGGGGAACTATGGCTACACCTTC. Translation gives CASSDEGNYGYTF.

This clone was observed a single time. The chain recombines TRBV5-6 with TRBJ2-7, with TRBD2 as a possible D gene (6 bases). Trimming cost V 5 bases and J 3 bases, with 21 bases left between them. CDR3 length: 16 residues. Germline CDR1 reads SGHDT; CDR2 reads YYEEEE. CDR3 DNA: TGTGCCAGCAGGTCTCGTATAGCGGAGTTGGGCTACGAGCAGTACTTC. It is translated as CASRSRIAELGYEQYF.

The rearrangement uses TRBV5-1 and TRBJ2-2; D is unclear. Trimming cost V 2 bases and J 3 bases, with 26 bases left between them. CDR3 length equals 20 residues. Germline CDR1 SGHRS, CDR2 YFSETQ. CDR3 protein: CASSFALLAGRKNHTGELFF. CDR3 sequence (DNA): TGCGCCAGCAGCTTCGCTCTCCTGGCTGGACGTAAGAACCACACCGGGGAGCTGTTTTTT.

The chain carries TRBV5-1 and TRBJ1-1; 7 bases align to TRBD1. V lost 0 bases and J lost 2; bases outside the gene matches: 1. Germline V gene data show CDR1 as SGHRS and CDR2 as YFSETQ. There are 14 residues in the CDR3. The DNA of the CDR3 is TGCGCCAGCAGCTTGGAGGGGGCCAACACTGAAGCTTTCTTT. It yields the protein CASSLEGANTEAFF.

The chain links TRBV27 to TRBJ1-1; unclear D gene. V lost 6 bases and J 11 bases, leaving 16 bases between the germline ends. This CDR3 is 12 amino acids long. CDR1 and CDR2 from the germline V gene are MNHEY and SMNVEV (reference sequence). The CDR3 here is CASSIGGQAAFF. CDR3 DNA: TGTGCCAGCAGCATTGGCGGCCAAGCGGCTTTCTTT.

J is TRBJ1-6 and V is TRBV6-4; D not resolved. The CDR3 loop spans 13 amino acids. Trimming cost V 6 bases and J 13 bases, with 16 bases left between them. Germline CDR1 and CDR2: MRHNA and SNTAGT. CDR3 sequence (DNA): TGTGCCAGCAGACCTGGACCTCTCTGGCCCCTCCACTTT. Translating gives CASRPGPLWPLHF.